Described below is a single T cell receptor beta chain sequence and its context. Its specificity is not known. The data were taken from a study of T cell responses to AZD1222 COVID-19 vaccine. Overall study: Both about-4-week and about-12-week second-dose recipients were combined.

Sequencing was performed with immunoSEQ multiplex PCR; in TCRdb, only in-frame clones are kept and a portion is missing. The sample contains tens of thousands of clones, roughly 84% of which appear only once. Study-wide findings and caveats: Sampled repertoires all dated from after the peak T cell response. Unmutated variant regions are reportedly targeted by nearly half of spike-specific TCRs. Two doses of AZD1222 preceded a rise in Spike-specific TCR breadth and depth.

In germline, CDR1 is SNHLY, CDR2 FYNNEI. The V end lost 6 bases, the J end lost 3 bases, and 15 bases lay between the germline ends. This CDR3 region has 15 residues. The clonotype originates from an adult in good health. This material consisted of peripheral blood, taken on day 0 of AZD1222 vaccination. This chain joins TRBV2 and TRBJ2-1; a possible D gene is TRBD2 (6 bases). CDR3 amino acids: CASSTSLGLYNEQFF. CDR3 sequence (DNA): TGTGCCAGCAGCACTAGCTTGGGGCTCTACAATGAGCAGTTCTTC.